Reported below is one TCR beta chain. Its antigen is undetermined. Time point reported: baseline pretreatment blood. Treatment: 15 Gy SBRT to primary tumor, nephrectomy 4 weeks later. Radiation-treated patients gave blood at baseline, week 2 and week 4. The entry originates in a study of radiation and T cells in renal cell carcinoma. On the study more broadly: Nephrectomy followed 15 Gy stereotactic body radiation by 4 weeks.

The data were produced by immunoSEQ multiplex PCR, yet TCRdb's version contains in-frame clones alone and is incomplete. The data hold 85,000 to 100,000 clones, with 65% to 90% observed a single time. Points from the study as a whole: From baseline, blood top tumor clonotypes peaked at 2 weeks post-radiation.

The V segment lost 9 bases and the J segment 3 bases; nucleotides outside the gene matches: 10. The germline CDR1 and CDR2 sequences are MNHEY and SVGAGI. The length of the CDR3 is 15 residues. The clonotype was recovered from a man aged 45 to 65 with renal cell carcinoma. The sequences come from blood, collected from a patient whose treatment included radiotherapy and nephrectomy. The chain is built from TRBV6-5 and TRBJ2-7; TRBD1 matches 11 bases. The CDR3 reads CARNKRDRGFYEQYF. CDR3 in DNA: TGTGCCAGAAACAAACGGGACAGGGGGTTCTACGAGCAGTACTTC.